Described below is a single T cell receptor (beta chain) sequence and its context. The antigen is not known. This sample is part of a study of T-cell reconstitution after alpha-beta-depleted transplantation in children. Findings of the study overall: As was reported, about two months after transplant, alpha-beta T cells came from several hundred expanded graft clones. High day-60 TCRbeta diversity in some patients came from surviving recipient T cells and thymic progenitors. At one year after transplant, newly produced T cells mostly accounted for T-cell counts and diversity.

CDR1 is SGHRS and CDR2 is YFSETQ in the germline V gene. The CDR3 is 13 residues long. V dropped 5 bases and J dropped 1 base, with 9 bases sitting between them. A TCRbeta library incorporating unique molecular identifiers was prepared. A single record per CDR3 protein comes from TCRdb applying MiXCR to the PCR reads. Found here are some 830,000 distinct CDR3 sequences, about 15% of them singletons; the top ten hold approximately 4.5%. This specimen consisted of PBMCs, mostly from graft donor cells, obtained 360 days after TCRalphabeta/CD19-depleted stem cell transplant. The V and J genes are TRBV5-1 and TRBJ2-5; possible D gene TRBD1, 5 bases. The sequence was collected from a male patient between 10 and 17 years old who had a stem cell transplant for acute lymphoblastic leukemia, so the T cells may come from the graft donor. CDR3 in DNA: TGCGCCAGCAGACAGGTGATCCAAGAGACCCAGTACTTC. It is translated as CASRQVIQETQYF.